This T cell receptor (beta chain) was obtained from a study of OX40 agonist ivuxolimab in advanced cancers. Across the whole study: Patients took ivuxolimab, an agonistic anti-OX40 (CD134) antibody. All patients had ivuxolimab intravenously every 2 weeks at 0.01 to 10 mg/kg. Study-wide points: It was also the case that some nonresponders had low normalized T-cell clonal expansion.

Baseline, cycle 4 day 1, and cycle 7 day 1 were the blood sampling points. As regards this clone: Antigen unknown.

Clones were read by immunoSEQ multiplex PCR, and TCRdb kept only the in-frame ones, dropping some. This sample has 70,000 to 95,000 clones, with approximately 94% found just once. J was trimmed by 6 bases and V by 0 bases; bases with no gene match: 1. Germline lookup yields CDR1 SGHRS and CDR2 YFSETQ. The CDR3 is 15 residues long. The sequencing here drew on CD4+ or CD8+ T cells sorted from blood, taken in a trial of the OX40 agonist ivuxolimab. The sequence came from an adult with an advanced solid tumor such as melanoma, head and neck, liver or kidney cancer. The chain uses TRBV5-1 and TRBJ2-1, with 12 bases lining up with TRBD2. The CDR3 sequence: CASSLGLAGANEQFF. Here the CDR3 DNA reads TGCGCCAGCAGCTTGGGACTAGCGGGAGCCAATGAGCAGTTCTTC.